This TCR beta chain emerged from a study of OX40 agonist ivuxolimab in advanced cancers. Study details: Participants, roughly 81% male, averaged roughly 60 years of age, ranging from roughly 23 to 80.

The CDR3 is 14 residues long. In germline, CDR1 is MDHEN, CDR2 SYDVKM. The ends lost 7 bases at V and 7 bases at J; junction bases unmatched: 12. With regard to this clone: Antigen specificity is unknown.

Assay used: immunoSEQ multiplex PCR; TCRdb lists only in-frame clones, some missing. The table includes about 20,000 clones, roughly 80% detected once. Study results and limitations: Relative to CD4+, CD8+ T cells held more expanded clones on average.

The sequence was obtained from an adult with an advanced solid tumor such as melanoma, head and neck, liver or kidney cancer. The starting material was CD4+ or CD8+ T cells sorted from blood, obtained in a trial of the OX40 agonist ivuxolimab. The rearrangement links TRBV28 to TRBJ2-7; 8 bases align to TRBD1. The CDR3 here is CASTRQGTLGEQYF. CDR3 in DNA: TGTGCCAGCACCAGACAGGGGACCTTGGGTGAGCAGTACTTC. Looking up the rest from reference TRBV28 and TRBJ2-7 gives the full variable domain: DVKVTQSSRYLVKRTGEKVFLECVQDMDHENMFWYRQDPGLGLRLIYFSYDVKMKEKGDIPEGYSVSREKKERFSLILESASTNQTSMYLCASTRQGTLGEQYFGPGTRLTVT.